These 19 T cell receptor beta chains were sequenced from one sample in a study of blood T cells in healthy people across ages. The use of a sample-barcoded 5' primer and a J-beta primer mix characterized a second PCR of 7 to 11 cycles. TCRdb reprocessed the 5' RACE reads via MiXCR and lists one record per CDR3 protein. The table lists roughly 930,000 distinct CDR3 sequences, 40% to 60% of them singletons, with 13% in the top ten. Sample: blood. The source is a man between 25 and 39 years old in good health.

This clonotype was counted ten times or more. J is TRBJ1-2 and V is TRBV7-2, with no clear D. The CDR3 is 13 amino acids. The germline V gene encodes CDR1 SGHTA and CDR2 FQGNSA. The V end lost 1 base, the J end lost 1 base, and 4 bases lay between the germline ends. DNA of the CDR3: TGTGCCAGCAGCTTAGACAATAACTATGGCTACACCTTC. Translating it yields CASSLDNNYGYTF.

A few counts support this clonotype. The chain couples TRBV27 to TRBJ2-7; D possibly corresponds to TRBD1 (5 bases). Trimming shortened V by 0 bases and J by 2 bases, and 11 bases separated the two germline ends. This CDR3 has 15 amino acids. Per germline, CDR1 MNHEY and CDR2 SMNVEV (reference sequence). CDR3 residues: CASSLSSGLTYEQYF. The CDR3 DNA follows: TGTGCCAGCAGTTTATCCTCAGGGCTGACCTACGAGCAGTACTTC.

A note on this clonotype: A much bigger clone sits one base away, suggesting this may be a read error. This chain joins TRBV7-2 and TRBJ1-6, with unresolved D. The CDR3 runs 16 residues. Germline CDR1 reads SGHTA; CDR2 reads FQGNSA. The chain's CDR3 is CASSLQTGTYNSPPHF. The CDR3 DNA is TGTGCCAGCAGCTTACAAACTGGAACCTATAATTCACCCCCCCACTTT.

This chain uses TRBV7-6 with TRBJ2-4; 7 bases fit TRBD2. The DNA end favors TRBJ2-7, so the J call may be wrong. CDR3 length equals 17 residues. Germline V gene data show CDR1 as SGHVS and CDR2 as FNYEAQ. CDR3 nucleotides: TGTGCCAGCAGCTTAGATGGGGGGGAAACGGGGTTCTACGAGCAGTACTTC. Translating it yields CASSLDGGETGFYEQYF.

The CDR3 is CATTGRGTPDTQYF. The CDR3 DNA reads as TGTGCCACCACGGGGAGAGGGACGCCCGATACGCAGTATTTT. The rearrangement uses TRBV24-1 and TRBJ2-3, with D possibly being TRBD1 or TRBD2 (5 bases each). Germline-derived CDR1 and CDR2 are KGHDR and SFDVKD. V dropped 8 bases and J dropped 6 bases, with 17 bases sitting between them. This CDR3 spans 14 amino acids.

CDR3 protein: CASSSGTAHEQYF. In nucleotides, the CDR3 is TGTGCCAGCAGTTCCGGGACGGCCCACGAGCAGTACTTC. V and J are TRBV27 and TRBJ2-7, with D perhaps being TRBD1 or TRBD2 (5 bases each). V was cut by 4 bases and J by 5 bases, with 12 bases left in between. Germline CDR1 is MNHEY and CDR2 is SMNVEV (reference sequence). This CDR3 region has 13 residues.

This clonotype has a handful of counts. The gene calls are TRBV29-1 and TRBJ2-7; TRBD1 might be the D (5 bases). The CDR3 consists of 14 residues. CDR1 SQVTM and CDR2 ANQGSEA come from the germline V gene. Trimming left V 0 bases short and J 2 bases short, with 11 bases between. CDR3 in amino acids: CSVEDQGFPYEQYF. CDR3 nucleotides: TGCAGCGTTGAAGATCAGGGTTTCCCCTACGAGCAGTACTTC.

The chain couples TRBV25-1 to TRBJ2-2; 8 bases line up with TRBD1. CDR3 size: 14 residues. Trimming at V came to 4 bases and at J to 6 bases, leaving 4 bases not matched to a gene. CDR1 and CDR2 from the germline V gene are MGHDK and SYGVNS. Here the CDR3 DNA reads TGTGCCAGCAGTGTGACAGGGGTGGCCGGGGAGCTGTTTTTT. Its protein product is CASSVTGVAGELFF.

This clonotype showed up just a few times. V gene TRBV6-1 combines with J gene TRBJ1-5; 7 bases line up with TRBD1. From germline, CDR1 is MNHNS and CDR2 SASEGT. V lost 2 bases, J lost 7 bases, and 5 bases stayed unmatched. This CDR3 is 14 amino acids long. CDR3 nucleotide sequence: TGTGCCAGCAGTGAATCAGGGGGTTACCAGCCCCAGCATTTT. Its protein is CASSESGGYQPQHF.

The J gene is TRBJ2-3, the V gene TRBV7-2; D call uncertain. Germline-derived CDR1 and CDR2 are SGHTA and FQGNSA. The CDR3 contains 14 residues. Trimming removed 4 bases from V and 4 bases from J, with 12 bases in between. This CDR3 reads CASSYDRFADTQYF. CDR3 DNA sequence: TGTGCCAGCAGCTACGACCGATTCGCAGATACGCAGTATTTT.

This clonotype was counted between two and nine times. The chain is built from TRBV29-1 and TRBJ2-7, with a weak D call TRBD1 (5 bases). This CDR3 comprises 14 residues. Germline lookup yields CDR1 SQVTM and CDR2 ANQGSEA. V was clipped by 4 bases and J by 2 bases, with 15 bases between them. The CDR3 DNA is TGCAGCGTTGCCCCAGGGTTAAAGACCTACGAGCAGTACTTC. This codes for CSVAPGLKTYEQYF.

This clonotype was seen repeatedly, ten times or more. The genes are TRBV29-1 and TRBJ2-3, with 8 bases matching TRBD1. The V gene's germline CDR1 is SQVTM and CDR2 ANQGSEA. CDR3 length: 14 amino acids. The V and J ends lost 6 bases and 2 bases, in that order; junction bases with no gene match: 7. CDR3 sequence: CSVTTGDLTDTQYF. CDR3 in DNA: TGCAGCGTCACGACAGGGGATCTCACAGATACGCAGTATTTT.

CDR3 sequence: CASSLSGTDLWGYTF. In nucleotides, the CDR3 is TGTGCCAGCAGCTTATCCGGGACAGATTTATGGGGCTACACCTTC. The chain has TRBV7-2 and TRBJ1-2, with 7 nucleotides matching TRBD1. V lost 2 bases, J lost 8 bases, and 11 bases stayed unmatched. The CDR3 runs 15 residues. Germline values: CDR1 SGHTA, CDR2 FQGNSA.

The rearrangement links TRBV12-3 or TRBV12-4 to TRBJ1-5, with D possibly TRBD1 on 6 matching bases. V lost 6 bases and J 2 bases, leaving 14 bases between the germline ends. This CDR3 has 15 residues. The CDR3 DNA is TGTGCCAGCAGGATACAGGGAGCAGGCAATCAGCCCCAGCATTTT. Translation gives CASRIQGAGNQPQHF.

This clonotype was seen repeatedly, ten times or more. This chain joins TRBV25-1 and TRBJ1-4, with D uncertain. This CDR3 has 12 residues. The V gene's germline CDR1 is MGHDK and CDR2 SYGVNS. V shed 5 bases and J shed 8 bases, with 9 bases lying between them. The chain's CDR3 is CASSLEREKLFF. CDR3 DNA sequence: TGTGCCAGCAGTTTGGAGCGGGAAAAACTGTTTTTT.

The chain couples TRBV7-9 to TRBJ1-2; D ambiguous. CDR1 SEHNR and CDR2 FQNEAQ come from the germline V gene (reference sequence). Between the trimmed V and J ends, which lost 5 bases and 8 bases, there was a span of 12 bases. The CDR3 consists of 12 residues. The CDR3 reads CASSAQDRGYTF. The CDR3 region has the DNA TGTGCCAGCAGCGCCCAGGACCGGGGCTACACCTTC.

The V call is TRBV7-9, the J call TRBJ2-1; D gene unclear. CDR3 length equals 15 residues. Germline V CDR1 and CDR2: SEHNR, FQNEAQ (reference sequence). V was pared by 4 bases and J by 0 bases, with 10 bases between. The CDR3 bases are TGTGCCAGCAGCTATATGGGATTCTCCTACAATGAGCAGTTCTTC. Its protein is CASSYMGFSYNEQFF.

The CDR3 region has the DNA TGCGCCAGCAGTTACCGGGACCCCAACACCGGGGAGCTGTTTTTT. Amino acid sequence: CASSYRDPNTGELFF. This chain joins TRBV5-1 and TRBJ2-2; D possibly matches TRBD1 or TRBD2 (5 bases each). The V and J ends lost 5 bases and 2 bases respectively, with 13 bases between them. Germline CDR1 is SGHRS and CDR2 is YFSETQ. The CDR3 is 15 amino acids. Full variable domain (rest looked up from reference TRBV5-1 and TRBJ2-2): KAGVTQTPRYLIKTRGQQVTLSCSPISGHRSVSWYQQTPGQGLQFLFEYFSETQRNKGNFPGRFSGRQFSNSRSEMNVSTLELGDSALYLCASSYRDPNTGELFFGEGSRLTVL.

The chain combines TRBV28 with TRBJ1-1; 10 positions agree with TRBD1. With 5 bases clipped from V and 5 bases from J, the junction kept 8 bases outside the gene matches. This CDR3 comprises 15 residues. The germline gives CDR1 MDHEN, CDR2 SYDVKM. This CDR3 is CASSGTGTGETEAFF. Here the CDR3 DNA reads TGTGCCAGCAGTGGTACCGGGACAGGGGAGACTGAAGCTTTCTTT.